Following are 14 T cell receptor beta chains from one sample sequenced in a study of T cell responses to AZD1222 COVID-19 vaccine. Some clones are missing from TCRdb's copy, which holds only in-frame ones; the method was immunoSEQ multiplex PCR. The sample has about 180,000 clones, approximately 90% seen once. Sample: peripheral blood, taken on day 0 of AZD1222 vaccination. Receptors originate from an adult in good health.

The genes are TRBV4-1 and TRBJ1-2, with 8 bases lining up with TRBD1. This CDR3 is built from 16 residues. The junction had 10 bases not matched to a gene; V was cut back by 3 bases and J by 4 bases. Germline assignment: CDR1 MGHRA and CDR2 YSYEKL. The CDR3 region has the DNA TGCGCCAGCAGCCAGACACAGGGGGTATCTTCCTATGGCTACACCTTC. Residues: CASSQTQGVSSYGYTF.

The chain uses TRBV5-1 and TRBJ2-5; maybe TRBD1 (5 bases). The CDR3 is 15 amino acids. CDR1 and CDR2 from the germline V gene are SGHRS and YFSETQ. Deletions cut 0 bases from V and 1 base from J, with 10 bases between. The CDR3 region has the DNA TGCGCCAGCAGCTTGGCAGGCGACAGCCAAGAGACCCAGTACTTC. It encodes CASSLAGDSQETQYF.

Comment on this clone: The same CDR3 also results from other DNA sequences found in this sample. The V gene is TRBV5-1, the J gene TRBJ2-5; D is unclear. CDR1 SGHRS and CDR2 YFSETQ come from the germline V gene. Trimming cost V 1 base and J 1 base, with 8 bases left between them. This CDR3 comprises 14 residues. DNA for the CDR3: TGCGCCAGCAGCTTGTCCCGGGCCCAAGAGACCCAGTACTTC. It is translated as CASSLSRAQETQYF.

The chain carries TRBV28 and TRBJ1-1; D ambiguous. The V end was cut by 4 bases, the J end by 5 bases, with 14 bases between. The length of the CDR3 is 14 residues. From germline, CDR1 is MDHEN and CDR2 SYDVKM. The CDR3 nucleotides are TGTGCCAGCAGTTCCGCCCCAGTGGGTACTGAAGCTTTCTTT. Amino acids: CASSSAPVGTEAFF.

The chain joins TRBV5-1 to TRBJ2-6, with D possibly being TRBD2 (6 bases). V gave up 4 bases and J gave up 4 bases, with 21 bases separating them. Germline lookup yields CDR1 SGHRS and CDR2 YFSETQ. The CDR3 totals 18 residues. The CDR3 loop is CASSAAGTLPLGANVLTF. The DNA of the CDR3 is TGCGCCAGCAGCGCCGCCGGGACTCTTCCCTTGGGGGCCAACGTCCTGACTTTC. The whole variable domain, filled in from reference TRBV5-1 and TRBJ2-6, reads KAGVTQTPRYLIKTRGQQVTLSCSPISGHRSVSWYQQTPGQGLQFLFEYFSETQRNKGNFPGRFSGRQFSNSRSEMNVSTLELGDSALYLCASSAAGTLPLGANVLTFGAGSRLTVL.

This chain uses TRBV6-6 with TRBJ1-6; D is unclear. CDR1 MNHNY and CDR2 SVGAGI come from the germline V gene (reference sequence). V was pared by 5 bases and J by 9 bases, with 11 bases between. The CDR3 extends over 13 amino acids. This chain's CDR3 is CASSAIVGSPLHF. DNA for the CDR3: TGTGCCAGCAGTGCGATCGTCGGTTCACCCCTCCACTTT.

The chain employs TRBV5-8 and TRBJ1-3; weak D call: TRBD1 (5 bases). This CDR3 contains 15 residues. Trimming took off 1 base at V and 4 bases at J, with 12 bases between the two ends. CDR1 SGHTS and CDR2 YDEGEE come from the germline V gene. The CDR3 protein is CASSLRQSSGNTIYF. DNA for the CDR3: TGTGCCAGCAGCTTGCGACAGTCTAGCGGAAACACCATATATTTT.

The chain recombines TRBV2 with TRBJ2-1, with 9 positions matching TRBD2. Per the germline V gene, CDR1 is SNHLY and CDR2 is FYNNEI. The CDR3 length is 11 residues. The CDR3 nucleotides read TGTTCGCGGGTAGCGGGAGTGGAGCAGTTCTTC. It translates to CSRVAGVEQFF. Complete variable domain (other parts from reference TRBV2 and TRBJ2-1): EPEVTQTPSHQVTQMGQEVILRCVPISNHLYFYWYRQILGQKVEFLVSFYNNEISEKSEIFDDQFSVERPDGSNFTLKIRSTKLEDSAMYFCSRVAGVEQFFGPGTRLTVL.

This chain links TRBV7-8 with TRBJ2-3, with TRBD2 identical over 9 bases. In germline, CDR1 is SGHVS, CDR2 FQNEAQ. The CDR3 runs 16 residues. V was clipped by 5 bases and J by 3 bases; unmatched bases: 9. The CDR3 DNA reads TGTGCCAGCAGCCCAGACCAAGGACTAGCGACAGATACGCAGTATTTT. As protein: CASSPDQGLATDTQYF.

The CDR3 reads CASSISNAGLSTDTQYF. CDR3 nucleotides: TGTGCCAGTAGTATCTCCAATGCGGGACTAAGCACAGATACGCAGTATTTT. V gene TRBV19 combines with J gene TRBJ2-3; 7 bases line up with TRBD2. The V segment lost 3 bases and the J segment 0 bases; nucleotides outside the gene matches: 9. The CDR3 loop spans 17 amino acids. The germline V gene has CDR1 LNHDA and CDR2 SQIVND (reference sequence).

The chain employs TRBV3-1 (or the pseudogene TRBV3-2) and TRBJ2-7; D is possibly TRBD2 (6 bases). Germline V gene lookup returns CDR1 LGHDT and CDR2 YNNKEL (reference sequence). Between the trimmed V and J ends, which lost 4 bases and 2 bases, there was a span of 36 bases. The CDR3 is 22 amino acids. The CDR3 loop reads CASSPHHIPKLAREGKTYEQYF. The CDR3 DNA reads as TGTGCCAGCAGCCCCCACCACATTCCGAAACTAGCCCGAGAGGGAAAGACCTACGAGCAGTACTTC.

The chain couples TRBV7-9 to TRBJ2-1; D uncertain. Germline lookup yields CDR1 SEHNR and CDR2 FQNEAQ (reference sequence). The ends were cut back, 2 bases at V and 0 bases at J, with 14 bases in the middle. The CDR3 is made up of 17 amino acids. The CDR3 DNA follows: TGTGCCAGCAGCTTAACGTGGTTGTTGAGCTCCTACAATGAGCAGTTCTTC. It specifies CASSLTWLLSSYNEQFF.

A single count supports this clone. The chain links TRBV6-1 to TRBJ2-7; 7 nucleotides align to TRBD2. The CDR3 runs to 17 residues. Trimming removed 2 bases from V and 1 base from J; junction bases left unmatched: 11. Germline V gene sequence: CDR1 MNHNS, CDR2 SASEGT. DNA for the CDR3: TGTGCCAGCAGTGAACATTTCGGGGGAGGGATTTCCTACGAGCAGTACTTC. Translating it yields CASSEHFGGGISYEQYF.

The chain is built from TRBV21-1 and TRBJ2-1; no DNA check was done on the table's D call, TRBD2. TRBV21-1 is tagged as a pseudogene. This CDR3 comprises 15 residues. DNA of the CDR3: TGTGCCAGCAGCCCTCGGACTAGCGGGAACCCCGCGCAGTTCTTC. Amino acids: CASSPRTSGNPAQFF.